This TCR beta chain emerged from a study of blood T cell repertoires in COVID-19. The CDR3 totals 14 residues. Looked up from germline, CDR1 is SNHLY and CDR2 is FYNNEI. Libraries were prepared by immunoSEQ multiplex PCR; TCRdb keeps only in-frame clonotypes and omits some of them. Of roughly 240,000 clones in the sample, around 86% were seen once. In regard to this clone: At one end, the junction sequence differs from germline, possibly due to a read error.

The origin of this receptor is a woman between 50 and 59 years old who had recovered from COVID-19. The specimen was PBMCs or T cells enriched from blood (not recorded which). The genes are TRBV2 and TRBJ1-1, with D unclear. This CDR3 is CASTEERASTEAFF. As DNA, the CDR3 is TGTGCCAGCACTGAAGAGAGGGCCTCGACTGAAGCTTTCTTT.